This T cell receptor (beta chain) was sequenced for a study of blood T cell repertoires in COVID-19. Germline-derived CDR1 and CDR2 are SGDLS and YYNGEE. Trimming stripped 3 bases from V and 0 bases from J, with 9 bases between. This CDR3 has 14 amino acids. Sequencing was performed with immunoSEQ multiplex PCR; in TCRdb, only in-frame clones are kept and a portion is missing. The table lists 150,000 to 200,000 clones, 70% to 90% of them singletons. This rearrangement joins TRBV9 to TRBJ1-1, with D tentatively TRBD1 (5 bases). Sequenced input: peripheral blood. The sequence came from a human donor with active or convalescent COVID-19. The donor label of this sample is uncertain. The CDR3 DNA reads TGTGCCAGCAGCGCCGACAGCCTGAACACTGAAGCTTTCTTT. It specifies CASSADSLNTEAFF.